Listed below are T cell receptor beta chains from one sample, sequenced in a study of blood T cell repertoires in COVID-19. The data were produced by immunoSEQ multiplex PCR, yet TCRdb's version contains in-frame clones alone and is incomplete. The sample holds some 210,000 clones, just over 90% seen once. Input material: peripheral blood. The source is a young man with acute or convalescent COVID-19. Each CDR3 is given with its conserved first and last residue. Each record gives: CDR3 protein, CDR3 DNA, V gene, D gene, J gene, clone size, CDR3 length. The D gene is left open where the match is weak. Size is omitted from some rows. Given values are once, few, many or a class for expanded clones.

CDR3: CASSRDAGEYGYTF
DNA: TGTGCCAGTAGCCGGGACGCGGGAGAATATGGCTACACCTTC
V: TRBV19
D: -
J: TRBJ1-2
size: -
length: 14

CDR3: CASGTEQFF
DNA: TGCGCCAGCGGGACAGAGCAGTTCTTC
V: TRBV10-1
D: -
J: TRBJ2-1
size: few
length: 9

CDR3: CASSLGQVGGRETQYF
DNA: TGTGCCAGCAGTTTAGGGCAGGTGGGGGGTAGAGAGACCCAGTACTTC
V: TRBV6-6
D: -
J: TRBJ2-5
size: -
length: 16

CDR3: CASSGPGLAGHTGELFF
DNA: TGTGCCAGCAGCGGACCGGGACTAGCGGGGCACACCGGGGAGCTGTTTTTT
V: TRBV9
D: TRBD2
J: TRBJ2-2
size: -
length: 17

CDR3: CASSLGLGAYGYTF
DNA: TGTGCCAGCAGTCTGGGACTGGGAGCCTATGGCTACACCTTC
V: TRBV6-5
D: -
J: TRBJ1-2
size: -
length: 14

CDR3: CASSRTLAGDTQYF
DNA: TGCGCCAGCAGCCGCACACTAGCGGGAGATACGCAGTATTTT
V: TRBV5-1
D: TRBD2
J: TRBJ2-3
size: once
length: 14

CDR3: CASSQVQGRNTEAFF
DNA: TGTGCCAGCAGCCAAGTACAGGGACGGAACACTGAAGCTTTCTTT
V: TRBV14
D: -
J: TRBJ1-1
size: -
length: 15

CDR3: CASSSGGGQETQYF
DNA: TGTGCCAGTAGTTCCGGAGGAGGGCAAGAGACCCAGTACTTC
V: TRBV19
D: -
J: TRBJ2-5
size: once
length: 14

CDR3: CASSPRDRGRDEQYF
DNA: TGCGCCAGCAGCCCCCGGGACAGGGGACGGGACGAGCAGTACTTC
V: TRBV4-1
D: TRBD1
J: TRBJ2-7
size: once
length: 15

CDR3: CASRYGTQPDYTF
DNA: TGTGCCAGCAGATACGGGACTCAACCCGACTACACCTTC
V: TRBV5-5
D: -
J: TRBJ1-2
size: -
length: 13

CDR3: CASSLASGAYNEQFF
DNA: TGCGCCAGCAGCTTGGCTAGCGGGGCGTACAATGAGCAGTTCTTC
V: TRBV5-1
D: TRBD2
J: TRBJ2-1
size: -
length: 15

CDR3: CASSHGGAYNSPLHF
DNA: TGTGCCAGCAGCCACGGGGGGGCCTATAATTCACCCCTCCACTTT
V: TRBV11-2
D: -
J: TRBJ1-6
size: -
length: 15

CDR3: CASSQVRGSEAFF
DNA: TGCGCCAGCAGCCAAGTCAGGGGTTCTGAAGCTTTCTTT
V: TRBV5-1
D: -
J: TRBJ1-1
size: -
length: 13

CDR3: CAWSTGQGGYGYTF
DNA: TGTGCCTGGAGTACGGGACAGGGCGGCTATGGCTACACCTTC
V: TRBV30
D: TRBD1
J: TRBJ1-2
size: -
length: 14

CDR3: CAIKLTGAESTDTQYF
DNA: TGTGCCATCAAATTAACAGGGGCGGAATCGACAGATACGCAGTATTTT
V: TRBV10-3
D: TRBD1
J: TRBJ2-3
size: -
length: 16

CDR3: CASSLAGTGLPQHF
DNA: TGTGCCAGCAGCTTGGCCGGGACAGGGCTCCCCCAGCATTTT
V: TRBV5-4
D: TRBD1
J: TRBJ1-5
size: -
length: 14

CDR3: CSVDIWREGQDTQYF
DNA: TGCAGCGTAGATATATGGCGGGAGGGCCAAGATACGCAGTATTTT
V: TRBV29-1
D: TRBD2
J: TRBJ2-3
size: -
length: 15

CDR3: CASSMGSGPTYEQYF
DNA: TGTGCCAGTAGTATGGGTAGCGGGCCTACCTACGAGCAGTACTTC
V: TRBV19
D: TRBD2
J: TRBJ2-7
size: -
length: 15

CDR3: CASSPTGASYEQYF
DNA: TGTGCCAGCTCACCGACAGGGGCATCCTACGAGCAGTACTTC
V: TRBV18
D: TRBD1
J: TRBJ2-7
size: -
length: 14

CDR3: CASRYRGEAKNIQYF
DNA: TGTGCCAGCAGATACAGGGGAGAAGCCAAAAACATTCAGTACTTC
V: TRBV28
D: TRBD1
J: TRBJ2-4
size: -
length: 15

CDR3: CSASGGLAVNNEQFF
DNA: TGCAGTGCTAGTGGTGGACTAGCGGTCAACAATGAGCAGTTCTTC
V: TRBV20-1
D: TRBD2
J: TRBJ2-1
size: -
length: 15

CDR3: CASSSQRREQYF
DNA: TGTGCCAGCAGCTCACAGCGGAGAGAGCAGTACTTC
V: TRBV14
D: -
J: TRBJ2-7
size: -
length: 12

CDR3: CASSSGTSGTMRHNEQFF
DNA: TGTGCCAGCTCATCCGGGACTAGCGGGACCATGCGACACAATGAGCAGTTCTTC
V: TRBV18
D: TRBD2
J: TRBJ2-1
size: -
length: 18

CDR3: CATSARAQGALFF
DNA: TGTGCCACCAGTGCTAGGGCTCAGGGCGCACTGTTTTTT
V: TRBV24-1
D: -
J: TRBJ1-4
size: -
length: 13

CDR3: CASSHLTSGGAKLANTGELFF
DNA: TGTGCCAGCAGCCACCTGACTAGCGGGGGAGCAAAACTCGCGAACACCGGGGAGCTGTTTTTT
V: TRBV3-1/TRBV3-2
D: TRBD2
J: TRBJ2-2
size: -
length: 21

CDR3: CASSQIKAGGRTGELFF
DNA: TGTGCCAGCAGCCAAATAAAGGCAGGGGGCCGAACCGGGGAGCTGTTTTTT
V: TRBV3-1/TRBV3-2
D: TRBD1
J: TRBJ2-2
size: -
length: 17

CDR3: CAWSVANTEAFF
DNA: TGTGCCTGGAGTGTAGCAAACACTGAAGCTTTCTTT
V: TRBV30
D: -
J: TRBJ1-1
size: once
length: 12

CDR3: CSVRDRGNTEAFF
DNA: TGCAGCGTTAGGGACAGGGGGAACACTGAAGCTTTCTTT
V: TRBV29-1
D: TRBD1
J: TRBJ1-1
size: -
length: 13

CDR3: CASSLRGEGGYGYTF
DNA: TGTGCCAGCAGCCTCCGAGGGGAGGGTGGCTATGGCTACACCTTC
V: TRBV9
D: -
J: TRBJ1-2
size: -
length: 15

CDR3: CASIGRVGNQPQHF
DNA: TGTGCCAGCATTGGCAGGGTGGGCAATCAGCCCCAGCATTTT
V: TRBV6-4
D: -
J: TRBJ1-5
size: -
length: 14

CDR3: CASSVTMNTQYF
DNA: TGTGCCAGCAGCGTTACTATGAATACGCAGTATTTT
V: TRBV5-4
D: -
J: TRBJ2-3
size: -
length: 12

CDR3: CATSRQQGNGYTF
DNA: TGTGCCACCAGCAGACAACAGGGGAATGGCTACACCTTC
V: TRBV15
D: TRBD1
J: TRBJ1-2
size: -
length: 13

CDR3: CATRKGQGEGETQYF
DNA: TGTGCCACCAGGAAGGGGCAGGGGGAAGGAGAGACCCAGTACTTC
V: TRBV24-1
D: TRBD1
J: TRBJ2-5
size: once
length: 15

CDR3: CAWQQGGYGYTF
DNA: TGTGCCTGGCAACAGGGGGGCTATGGCTACACCTTC
V: TRBV30
D: TRBD1
J: TRBJ1-2
size: -
length: 12

CDR3: CASSFSGTGHPGQYF
DNA: TGTGCCAGCAGTTTCTCTGGGACAGGGCACCCCGGCCAGTACTTC
V: TRBV28
D: TRBD1
J: TRBJ2-5
size: once
length: 15

CDR3: CASKPIAGGAGELFF
DNA: TGTGCCAGCAAACCTATAGCGGGAGGGGCCGGGGAGCTGTTTTTT
V: TRBV27
D: TRBD2
J: TRBJ2-2
size: -
length: 15

CDR3: CASSIQGSETQYF
DNA: TGTGCCAGCAGTATACAGGGATCGGAGACCCAGTACTTC
V: TRBV28
D: -
J: TRBJ2-5
size: -
length: 13

CDR3: CASSVETGGGETQYF
DNA: TGTGCCAGCAGCGTAGAGACAGGGGGCGGTGAGACCCAGTACTTC
V: TRBV9
D: TRBD1
J: TRBJ2-5
size: few
length: 15

CDR3: CASSRYTRGDTEAFF
DNA: TGCGCCAGCAGCCGATATACCAGGGGAGACACTGAAGCTTTCTTT
V: TRBV5-1
D: -
J: TRBJ1-1
size: -
length: 15

CDR3: CASSKGVAGLAYEQYF
DNA: TGTGCCAGCAGCAAGGGGGTAGCGGGACTAGCCTACGAGCAGTACTTC
V: TRBV7-6
D: TRBD2
J: TRBJ2-7
size: -
length: 16

CDR3: CASSDRVKRNYGYTF
DNA: TGTGCCAGCAGCGACAGGGTGAAACGGAACTATGGCTACACCTTC
V: TRBV5-6
D: TRBD1
J: TRBJ1-2
size: -
length: 15

CDR3: CASRRVSSYEQYF
DNA: TGTGCCAGCAGACGGGTGAGCTCCTACGAGCAGTACTTC
V: TRBV28
D: -
J: TRBJ2-7
size: once
length: 13

CDR3: CASSSRTGMPYEQYF
DNA: TGTGCCAGCAGTTCACGGACAGGGATGCCCTACGAGCAGTACTTC
V: TRBV6-6
D: TRBD1
J: TRBJ2-7
size: -
length: 15

CDR3: CATSDLVRQGSKGSYNSPLHF
DNA: TGTGCCACCAGTGATTTAGTGCGACAGGGCTCTAAAGGCTCCTATAATTCACCCCTCCACTTT
V: TRBV24-1
D: TRBD1
J: TRBJ1-6
size: -
length: 21

CDR3: CSVGKTGGPPQAFF
DNA: TGCAGCGTTGGCAAAACAGGGGGCCCGCCCCAAGCTTTCTTT
V: TRBV29-1
D: TRBD1
J: TRBJ1-1
size: -
length: 14